The next 28 T cell receptor beta chains were all read from a single sample in a study of blood T cell repertoires in COVID-19. Generated by immunoSEQ multiplex PCR, the TCRdb table keeps only in-frame clones and is missing some. Of around 110,000 clones listed, 70% to 85% are singletons. Sequencing input: peripheral blood. The receptors were gathered from a man between 70 and 80 years old with active or convalescent COVID-19.

The rearrangement uses TRBV18 and TRBJ2-7; 7 nucleotides match TRBD1. V was clipped by 5 bases and J by 1 base; unmatched bases: 8. The CDR3 runs to 15 residues. Per germline, CDR1 KGHSH and CDR2 LQKENI. In DNA, the CDR3 is TGTGCCAGCTCAACGCAGGGGGTTGGGTCCTACGAGCAGTACTTC. It specifies CASSTQGVGSYEQYF.

Concerning this clone itself: Other DNA sequences in this specimen translate into the identical CDR3. The chain is built from TRBV9 and TRBJ2-1; D possibly corresponds to TRBD1 (5 bases). The CDR3 is 16 amino acids. V shed 0 bases and J shed 0 bases, with 10 bases lying between them. Germline V gene sequence: CDR1 SGDLS, CDR2 YYNGEE. CDR3 nucleotide sequence: TGTGCCAGCAGCGTAGAAGGGGCCTCCTCCTACAATGAGCAGTTCTTC. Translation: CASSVEGASSYNEQFF.

The chain carries TRBV15 and TRBJ1-6; D is unclear. This CDR3 has 16 residues. V was shortened by 0 bases and J by 7 bases, with 13 bases between the two germline ends. CDR1 and CDR2 from the germline V gene are LNHNV and YYDKDF (reference sequence). The CDR3 DNA reads as TGTGCCACCAGCAGAGATACAGCCCAAATCAATTCACCCCTCCACTTT. Encoded protein: CATSRDTAQINSPLHF.

The chain joins TRBV14 to TRBJ2-7; TRBD1 agrees at 7 bases. Germline V gene sequence: CDR1 SGHDN, CDR2 FVKESK. J was trimmed by 9 bases and V by 1 base; bases with no gene match: 12. This CDR3 has 15 residues. CDR3: CASSQGAGTVDVQYF. The CDR3 nucleotides read TGTGCCAGCAGCCAAGGCGCCGGGACAGTGGACGTGCAGTACTTC.

The rearrangement joins TRBV24-1 to TRBJ2-2; TRBD1 matches 9 bases. J was trimmed by 5 bases and V by 4 bases; bases with no gene match: 10. Germline V CDR1 and CDR2: KGHDR, SFDVKD. This CDR3 comprises 17 residues. DNA for the CDR3: TGTGCCACCAGTGACCCAACCGGGACAGGGAGGACCGGGGAGCTGTTTTTT. Translation: CATSDPTGTGRTGELFF.

The chain recombines TRBV5-1 with TRBJ2-5; 8 nucleotides align to TRBD1. From germline, CDR1 is SGHRS and CDR2 YFSETQ. The CDR3 consists of 14 residues. Trimming removed 3 bases from V and 4 bases from J; junction bases left unmatched: 5. The CDR3 here is CASSYGTGIETQYF. As DNA, the CDR3 is TGCGCCAGCAGCTATGGGACAGGAATAGAGACCCAGTACTTC.

The chain has TRBV4-3 and TRBJ2-7, with 10 bases aligning to TRBD1. Trimming took 1 base from V and 4 from J; bases not matched to a gene: 4. In germline, CDR1 is LGHNA, CDR2 YSLEER. The CDR3 covers 15 residues. CDR3 sequence (DNA): TGCGCCAGCAGCCAAGCCGGGACAGGGGCGTACGAGCAGTACTTC. Protein sequence: CASSQAGTGAYEQYF.

The chain employs TRBV10-3 and TRBJ1-1, with 8 nucleotides matching TRBD1. Losses at the gene ends were 4 bases for V and 1 base for J; bases not matched to a gene: 5. Germline CDR1 and CDR2: ENHRY and SYGVKD. The CDR3 is made up of 15 amino acids. The CDR3 nucleotides read TGTGCCATCAGTGGCAAACAGGGGGGGAACACTGAAGCTTTCTTT. Translation gives CAISGKQGGNTEAFF.

The genes are TRBV5-5 and TRBJ1-3; D unclear. Trimming cost V 0 bases and J 2 bases, with 6 bases left between them. Germline CDR1 is SGHKS and CDR2 is YYEKEE (reference sequence). CDR3 length: 14 amino acids. The CDR3 reads CASSLVAAGNTIYF. The CDR3 DNA reads TGTGCCAGCAGCTTGGTCGCAGCTGGAAACACCATATATTTT.

The sample holds a few counts of this clone. V is TRBV19 and J is TRBJ1-5, with D possibly TRBD1 on 5 matching bases. The germline V and J ends were trimmed by 4 bases and 6 bases, with 13 bases remaining between them. The CDR3 spans 14 residues. The V gene's germline CDR1 is LNHDA and CDR2 SQIVND (reference sequence). CDR3 loop: CASSTAGRGQPQHF. The CDR3 coding sequence is TGTGCCAGTAGTACGGCGGGAAGGGGTCAGCCCCAGCATTTT. Variable domain in full (rest from reference TRBV19 and TRBJ1-5): DGGITQSPKYLFRKEGQNVTLSCEQNLNHDAMYWYRQDPGQGLRLIYYSQIVNDFQKGDIAEGYSVSREKKESFPLTVTSAQKNPTAFYLCASSTAGRGQPQHFGDGTRLSIL.

CDR3 loop: CASGSVGQRNTEAFF. CDR3 nucleotide sequence: TGTGCCAGCGGATCCGTAGGACAGAGGAACACTGAAGCTTTCTTT. The chain carries TRBV5-6 and TRBJ1-1; D may be TRBD1 (6 bases). V shed 7 bases and J shed 1 base, with 17 bases lying between them. This CDR3 is built from 15 residues. Germline-derived CDR1 and CDR2 are SGHDT and YYEEEE. Combining the CDR3 with reference TRBV5-6 and TRBJ1-1 gives the whole variable domain DAGVTQSPTHLIKTRGQQVTLRCSPKSGHDTVSWYQQALGQGPQFIFQYYEEEERQRGNFPDRFSGHQFPNYSSELNVNALLLGDSALYLCASGSVGQRNTEAFFGQGTRLTVV.

This chain links TRBV29-1 with TRBJ2-3, with TRBD1 matching 10 bases. Germline V gene lookup returns CDR1 SQVTM and CDR2 ANQGSEA. This CDR3 region has 13 residues. V gave up 5 bases and J gave up 6 bases; unmatched junction bases: 5. The CDR3 coding sequence is TGCAGCGTTCTGACAGGGGGCGAGGATACGCAGTATTTT. This encodes CSVLTGGEDTQYF.

This chain joins TRBV19 and TRBJ2-3; 8 nucleotides line up with TRBD1. There are 13 residues in the CDR3. CDR1 is LNHDA and CDR2 is SQIVND in the germline V gene (reference sequence). The V and J ends lost 6 bases and 6 bases, in that order; junction bases with no gene match: 5. The CDR3: CASRTSGGDTQYF. CDR3 DNA sequence: TGTGCCAGTAGAACCTCAGGGGGCGATACGCAGTATTTT.

J is TRBJ2-3 and V is TRBV6-5; 8 bases map to TRBD1. J gave up 3 bases and V 6 bases, and 8 bases lay outside the gene matches. Germline values: CDR1 MNHEY, CDR2 SVGAGI. The CDR3 has 15 residues. CDR3 sequence (DNA): TGTGCCAGCAGAGCTGGACAGGGCGGTACAGATACGCAGTATTTT. Its translation: CASRAGQGGTDTQYF.

The chain recombines TRBV7-9 with TRBJ1-1, with TRBD1 identical over 8 bases. The CDR3 loop spans 14 amino acids. J gave up 3 bases and V 5 bases, and 5 bases lay outside the gene matches. The germline V gene encodes CDR1 SEHNR and CDR2 FQNEAQ (reference sequence). CDR3 in amino acids: CASSQTGGHTEAFF. Here the CDR3 DNA reads TGTGCCAGCAGCCAAACAGGGGGTCACACTGAAGCTTTCTTT. Variable domain in full (rest from reference TRBV7-9 and TRBJ1-1): DTGVSQNPRHKITKRGQNVTFRCDPISEHNRLYWYRQTLGQGPEFLTYFQNEAQLEKSRLLSDRFSAERPKGSFSTLEIQRTEQGDSAMYLCASSQTGGHTEAFFGQGTRLTVV.

The chain couples TRBV24-1 to TRBJ2-1; tentatively, D is TRBD1 (5 bases). The V and J ends lost 4 bases and 6 bases respectively, with 9 bases between them. Germline values: CDR1 KGHDR, CDR2 SFDVKD. The CDR3 consists of 13 residues. CDR3 sequence: CATSDQGSNEQFF. For the CDR3, the DNA is TGTGCCACCAGTGACCAGGGATCCAATGAGCAGTTCTTC.

The CDR3: CASSLDQRGIDTQYF. The DNA of the CDR3 is TGTGCCAGCAGCTTAGATCAGCGGGGGATTGATACGCAGTATTTT. The chain recombines TRBV7-6 with TRBJ2-3, with TRBD2 matching 8 bases. This CDR3 has 15 amino acids. Germline lookup yields CDR1 SGHVS and CDR2 FNYEAQ. After removal of 1 base from V and 6 bases from J, the junction contained 6 bases not matched to a gene.

Regarding this clone: The same CDR3 also results from other DNA sequences found in this sample. The chain employs TRBV9 and TRBJ2-5; TRBD2 is a possible D gene (5 bases). Deletions cut 0 bases from V and 1 base from J, with 10 bases between. The germline V gene encodes CDR1 SGDLS and CDR2 YYNGEE. CDR3 length equals 15 residues. The DNA of the CDR3 is TGTGCCAGCAGCGTAGGCGGGTTAGCCCAAGAGACCCAGTACTTC. Protein: CASSVGGLAQETQYF. The full variable domain, its missing parts supplied by reference TRBV9 and TRBJ2-5, is DSGVTQTPKHLITATGQRVTLRCSPRSGDLSVYWYQQSLDQGLQFLIQYYNGEERAKGNILERFSAQQFPDLHSELNLSSLELGDSALYFCASSVGGLAQETQYFGPGTRLLVL.

As to this clone: The sample carries other DNA sequences with the same CDR3. CDR3 amino acids: CASSVSYEQYF. The CDR3 coding sequence is TGCGCCAGCAGTGTATCCTACGAGCAGTACTTC. The J gene is TRBJ2-7, the V gene TRBV10-2, with D hard to call. The CDR3 has 11 amino acids. V lost 4 bases and J lost 1, with 2 bases in between. Germline CDR1 WSHSY, CDR2 SAAADI.

V usage is TRBV10-3 and J usage is TRBJ1-5, with D possibly being TRBD1 (5 bases). CDR3 length: 13 amino acids. V dropped 8 bases and J dropped 6 bases, with 14 bases sitting between them. Germline V CDR1 and CDR2: ENHRY, SYGVKD. The CDR3 nucleotides are TGTGCCATCGGGGGGGAAAGAGGTCAGCCCCAGCATTTT. This encodes CAIGGERGQPQHF.

This chain links TRBV2 with TRBJ1-5; the D gene is possibly TRBD1 (6 bases). Trimming took off 8 bases at V and 2 bases at J, with 13 bases between the two ends. The germline gives CDR1 SNHLY, CDR2 FYNNEI. This CDR3 is 14 amino acids long. This chain's CDR3 is CASGAGVGNQPQHF. The DNA for the CDR3 is TGTGCCAGCGGTGCAGGGGTGGGCAATCAGCCCCAGCATTTT.

This rearrangement joins TRBV25-1 to TRBJ2-3; 11 bases are shared with TRBD2. The germline V gene has CDR1 MGHDK and CDR2 SYGVNS. The CDR3 is 16 amino acids. Trimming removed 3 bases from V and 2 bases from J; junction bases left unmatched: 4. The CDR3: CASSELAGGNTDTQYF. The DNA of the CDR3 is TGTGCCAGCAGTGAGCTAGCGGGAGGAAACACAGATACGCAGTATTTT.

The V and J genes are TRBV3-1 (or the pseudogene TRBV3-2) and TRBJ1-3; D is uncertain. The V gene's germline CDR1 is LGHDT and CDR2 YNNKEL (reference sequence). The CDR3 length is 15 residues. V lost 0 bases and J 0 bases, leaving 6 bases between the germline ends. CDR3 protein: CASSQDAGSGNTIYF. The CDR3, as DNA: TGTGCCAGCAGCCAAGATGCAGGCTCTGGAAACACCATATATTTT.

This chain uses TRBV6-5 with TRBJ2-7; D is ambiguous. Germline V gene sequence: CDR1 MNHEY, CDR2 SVGAGI. Between the trimmed V and J ends, which lost 6 bases and 0 bases, there was a span of 9 bases. The CDR3 has 13 amino acids. As DNA, the CDR3 is TGTGCCAGCAGAGAGAGGAACTCCTACGAGCAGTACTTC. It encodes CASRERNSYEQYF.

A few counts support this clone. The chain uses TRBV6-2 or TRBV6-3 and TRBJ2-2; a possible D gene is TRBD1 (6 bases). Trimming took 2 bases from V and 5 from J, leaving 12 bases between them. Germline CDR1 and CDR2: MNHEY and SVGEGT. CDR3 length: 15 amino acids. CDR3 DNA sequence: TGTGCCAGCAGTTACGCCGGGACAAAGACCGGGGAGCTGTTTTTT. Its protein is CASSYAGTKTGELFF.

The chain's CDR3 is CASSPRGSGGYNEQFF. DNA of the CDR3: TGTGCCAGCAGCCCACGGGGTAGCGGGGGGTACAATGAGCAGTTCTTC. The chain has TRBV3-1 (or the pseudogene TRBV3-2) and TRBJ2-1, with TRBD2 matching over 10 bases. The CDR3 extends over 16 amino acids. V lost 4 bases to trimming and J lost 4 bases; unmatched junction nucleotides: 7. From germline, CDR1 is LGHDT and CDR2 YNNKEL (reference sequence).

The gene calls are TRBV5-1 and TRBJ1-1; possibly TRBD1 for D (5 bases). V lost 4 bases and J lost 2, with 12 bases in between. The CDR3 contains 14 residues. The germline gives CDR1 SGHRS, CDR2 YFSETQ. The CDR3 reads CASSPVGGNTEAFF. The CDR3 DNA sequence: TGCGCCAGCAGCCCCGTGGGGGGTAACACTGAAGCTTTCTTT. Looking up the rest from reference TRBV5-1 and TRBJ1-1 gives the full variable domain: KAGVTQTPRYLIKTRGQQVTLSCSPISGHRSVSWYQQTPGQGLQFLFEYFSETQRNKGNFPGRFSGRQFSNSRSEMNVSTLELGDSALYLCASSPVGGNTEAFFGQGTRLTVV.

The V and J genes are TRBV5-1 and TRBJ1-2; TRBD1 matches at 7 bases. The CDR3 runs to 14 residues. Germline loops: CDR1 SGHRS, CDR2 YFSETQ. J was trimmed by 7 bases and V by 0 bases; bases with no gene match: 6. The CDR3 spells CASSLASGTAGYTF. DNA of the CDR3: TGCGCCAGCAGCTTGGCATCCGGGACAGCTGGCTACACCTTC.